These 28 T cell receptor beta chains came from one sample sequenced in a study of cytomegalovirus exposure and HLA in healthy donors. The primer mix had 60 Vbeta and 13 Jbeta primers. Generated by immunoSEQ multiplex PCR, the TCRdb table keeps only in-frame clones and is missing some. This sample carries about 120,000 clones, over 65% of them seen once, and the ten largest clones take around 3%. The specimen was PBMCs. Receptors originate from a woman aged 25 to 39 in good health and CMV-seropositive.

The CDR3 reads CASSLLGGDTAYEQYF. The CDR3 DNA follows: TGTGCCAGCAGCTTACTAGGTGGGGACACAGCCTACGAGCAGTACTTC. V and J are TRBV5-6 and TRBJ2-7, with a possible D match to TRBD1 (6 bases). Trimming cost V 2 bases and J 2 bases, with 17 bases left between them. The CDR3 is made up of 16 amino acids. Germline CDR1 reads SGHDT; CDR2 reads YYEEEE.

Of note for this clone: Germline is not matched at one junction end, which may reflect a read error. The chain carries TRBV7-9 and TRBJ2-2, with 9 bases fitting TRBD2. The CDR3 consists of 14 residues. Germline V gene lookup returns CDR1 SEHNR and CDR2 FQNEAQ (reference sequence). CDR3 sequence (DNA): TGTGCCAGCACCTTAGCGGGGGCGAACGGGGAGCTGTTTTTT. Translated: CASTLAGANGELFF.

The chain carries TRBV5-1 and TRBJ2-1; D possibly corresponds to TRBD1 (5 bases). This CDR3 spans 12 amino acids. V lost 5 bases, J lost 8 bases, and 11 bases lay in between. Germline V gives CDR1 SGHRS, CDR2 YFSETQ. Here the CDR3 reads CASSIDRDEQFF. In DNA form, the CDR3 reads TGCGCCAGCAGTATTGACAGAGATGAGCAGTTCTTC.

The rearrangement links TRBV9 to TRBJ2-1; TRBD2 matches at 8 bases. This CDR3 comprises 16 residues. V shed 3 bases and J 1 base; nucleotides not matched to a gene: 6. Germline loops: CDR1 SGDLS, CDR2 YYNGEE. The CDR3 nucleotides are TGTGCCAGCAGCGCCCCCGGGGGGGCTTCCTACAATGAGCAGTTCTTC. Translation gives CASSAPGGASYNEQFF.

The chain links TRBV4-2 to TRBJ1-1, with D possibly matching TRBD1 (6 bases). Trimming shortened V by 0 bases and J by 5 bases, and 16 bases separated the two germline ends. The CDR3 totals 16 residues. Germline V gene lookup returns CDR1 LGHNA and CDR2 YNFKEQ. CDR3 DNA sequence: TGTGCCAGCAGCCAAGAAGGGGGACAAAGGGGAACTGAAGCTTTCTTT. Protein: CASSQEGGQRGTEAFF.

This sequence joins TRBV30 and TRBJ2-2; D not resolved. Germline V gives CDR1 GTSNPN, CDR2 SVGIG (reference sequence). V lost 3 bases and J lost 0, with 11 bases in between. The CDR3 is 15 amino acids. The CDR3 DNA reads TGTGCCTGGAGGTGGCTTCCTGCGAACACCGGGGAGCTGTTTTTT. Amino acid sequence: CAWRWLPANTGELFF.

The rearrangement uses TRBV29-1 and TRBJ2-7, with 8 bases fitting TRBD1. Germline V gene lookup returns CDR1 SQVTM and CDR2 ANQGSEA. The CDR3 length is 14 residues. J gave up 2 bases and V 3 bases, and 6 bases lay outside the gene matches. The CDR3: CSVDTTGAAYEQYF. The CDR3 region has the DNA TGCAGCGTTGACACGACAGGGGCTGCCTACGAGCAGTACTTC.

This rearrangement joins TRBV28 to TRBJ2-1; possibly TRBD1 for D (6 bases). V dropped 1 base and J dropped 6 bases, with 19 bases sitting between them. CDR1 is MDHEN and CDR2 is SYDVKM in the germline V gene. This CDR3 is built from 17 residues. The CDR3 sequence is CASSLLISPRDTNEQFF. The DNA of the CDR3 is TGTGCCAGCAGTTTATTGATATCTCCCCGGGACACCAATGAGCAGTTCTTC.

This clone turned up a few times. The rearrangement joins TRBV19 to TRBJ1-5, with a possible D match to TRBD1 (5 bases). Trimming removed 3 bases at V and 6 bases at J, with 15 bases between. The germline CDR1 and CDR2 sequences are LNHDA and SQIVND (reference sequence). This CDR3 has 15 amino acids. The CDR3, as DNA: TGTGCCAGTAGTATCCCTCTGGGGGGAAGTCAGCCCCAGCATTTT. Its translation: CASSIPLGGSQPQHF.

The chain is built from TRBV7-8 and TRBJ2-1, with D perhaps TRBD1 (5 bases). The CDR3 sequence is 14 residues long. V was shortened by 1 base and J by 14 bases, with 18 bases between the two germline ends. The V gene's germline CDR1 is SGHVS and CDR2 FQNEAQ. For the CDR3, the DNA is TGTGCCAGCAGCTTAGTAACGGCGGACACCCGAGAGTTCTTC. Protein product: CASSLVTADTREFF.

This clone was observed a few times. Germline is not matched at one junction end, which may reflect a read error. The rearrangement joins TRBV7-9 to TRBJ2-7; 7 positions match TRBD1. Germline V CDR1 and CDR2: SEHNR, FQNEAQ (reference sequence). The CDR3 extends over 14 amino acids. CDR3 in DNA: TGTTCCAGCAGCTCCGACGTAGACAGGGTCGAGCAGTACTTC. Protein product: CSSSSDVDRVEQYF.

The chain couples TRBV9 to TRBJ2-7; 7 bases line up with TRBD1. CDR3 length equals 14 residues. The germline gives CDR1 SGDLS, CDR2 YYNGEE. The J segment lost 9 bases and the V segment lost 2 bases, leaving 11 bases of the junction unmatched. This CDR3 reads CASSVGTDKGWQYF. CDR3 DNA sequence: TGTGCCAGCAGCGTCGGGACAGACAAAGGTTGGCAGTACTTC.

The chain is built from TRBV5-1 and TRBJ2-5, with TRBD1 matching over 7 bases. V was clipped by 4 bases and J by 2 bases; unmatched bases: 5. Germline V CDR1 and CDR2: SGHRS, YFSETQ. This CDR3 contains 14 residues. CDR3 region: CASSRGQVQETQYF. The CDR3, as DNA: TGCGCCAGCAGCCGTGGACAGGTTCAAGAGACCCAGTACTTC.

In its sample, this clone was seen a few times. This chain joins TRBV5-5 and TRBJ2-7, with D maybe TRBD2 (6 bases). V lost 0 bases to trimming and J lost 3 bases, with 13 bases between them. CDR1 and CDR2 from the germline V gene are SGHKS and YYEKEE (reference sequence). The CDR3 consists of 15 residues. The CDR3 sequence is CASSLGAGSRYEQYF. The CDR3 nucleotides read TGTGCCAGCAGCTTGGGGGCCGGGAGCCGCTACGAGCAGTACTTC. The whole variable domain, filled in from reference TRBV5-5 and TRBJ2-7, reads DAGVTQSPTHLIKTRGQQVTLRCSPISGHKSVSWYQQVLGQGPQFIFQYYEKEERGRGNFPDRFSARQFPNYSSELNVNALLLGDSALYLCASSLGAGSRYEQYFGPGTRLTVT.

CDR3 sequence reads: CAISEWGENSPLHF. DNA of the CDR3: TGTGCCATCAGTGAATGGGGAGAGAATTCACCCCTCCACTTT. The rearrangement links TRBV10-3 to TRBJ1-6; no reliable D call. CDR3 length: 14 amino acids. Trimming left V 3 bases short and J 7 bases short, with 10 bases between. Germline V CDR1 and CDR2: ENHRY, SYGVKD.

CDR3 loop: CASSLVGGGNEQFF. CDR3 DNA sequence: TGTGCCAGCAGCTTAGTCGGCGGGGGTAATGAGCAGTTCTTC. This rearrangement joins TRBV11-1 to TRBJ2-1; 7 nucleotides line up with TRBD2. Germline assignment: CDR1 SGHAT and CDR2 FQDESV (reference sequence). The CDR3 is 14 amino acids. V gave up 1 base and J gave up 7 bases; unmatched junction bases: 4.

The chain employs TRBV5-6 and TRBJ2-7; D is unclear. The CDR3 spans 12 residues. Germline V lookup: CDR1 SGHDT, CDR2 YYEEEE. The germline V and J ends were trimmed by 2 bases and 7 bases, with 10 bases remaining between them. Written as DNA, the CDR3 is TGTGCCAGCAGCTTAACGTCTCGGGAGCAGTACTTC. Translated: CASSLTSREQYF.

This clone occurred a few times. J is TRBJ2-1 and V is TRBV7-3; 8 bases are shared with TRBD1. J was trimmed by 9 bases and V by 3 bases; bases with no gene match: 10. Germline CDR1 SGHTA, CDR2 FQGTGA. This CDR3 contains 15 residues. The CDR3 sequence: CASSLWTGSNFEQFF. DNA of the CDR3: TGTGCCAGCAGCTTGTGGACAGGGAGCAATTTTGAGCAGTTCTTC.

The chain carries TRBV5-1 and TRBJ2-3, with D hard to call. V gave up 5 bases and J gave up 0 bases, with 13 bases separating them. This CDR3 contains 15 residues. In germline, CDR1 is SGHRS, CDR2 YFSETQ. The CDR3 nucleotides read TGCGCCAGCAGTGAACCGATTACTAGCACAGATACGCAGTATTTT. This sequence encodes CASSEPITSTDTQYF.

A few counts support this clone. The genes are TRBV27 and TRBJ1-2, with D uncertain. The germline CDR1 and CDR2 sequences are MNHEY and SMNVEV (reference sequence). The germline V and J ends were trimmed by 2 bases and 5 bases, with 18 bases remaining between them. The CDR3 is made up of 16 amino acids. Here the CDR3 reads CASSLKDLRGMYGYTF. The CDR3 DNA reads TGTGCCAGCAGTTTAAAGGACCTCCGGGGTATGTATGGCTACACCTTC.

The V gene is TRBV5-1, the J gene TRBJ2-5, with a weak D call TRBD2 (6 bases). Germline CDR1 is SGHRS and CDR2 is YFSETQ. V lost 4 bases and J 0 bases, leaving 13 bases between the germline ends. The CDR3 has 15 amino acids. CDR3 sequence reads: CASSPNAGYQETQYF. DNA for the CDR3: TGCGCCAGCAGCCCCAATGCGGGGTACCAAGAGACCCAGTACTTC.

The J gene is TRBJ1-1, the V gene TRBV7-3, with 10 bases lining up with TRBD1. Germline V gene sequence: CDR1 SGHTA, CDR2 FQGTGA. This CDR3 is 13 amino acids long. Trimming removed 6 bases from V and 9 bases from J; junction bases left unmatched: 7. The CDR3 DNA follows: TGTGCCAGCAGTCCCGGACAGGGGGAAAAAGCTTTCTTT. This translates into CASSPGQGEKAFF. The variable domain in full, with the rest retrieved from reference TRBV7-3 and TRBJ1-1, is GAGVSQTPSNKVTEKGKYVELRCDPISGHTALYWYRQSLGQGPEFLIYFQGTGAADDSGLPNDRFFAVRPEGSVSTLKIQRTERGDSAVYLCASSPGQGEKAFFGQGTRLTVV.

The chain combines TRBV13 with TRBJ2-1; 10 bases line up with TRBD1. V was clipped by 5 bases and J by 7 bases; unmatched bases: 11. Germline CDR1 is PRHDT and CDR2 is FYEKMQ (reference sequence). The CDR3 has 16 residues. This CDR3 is CASSLTRDRGQNEQFF. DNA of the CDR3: TGTGCCAGCAGCCTCACCCGGGACAGGGGCCAAAATGAGCAGTTCTTC.

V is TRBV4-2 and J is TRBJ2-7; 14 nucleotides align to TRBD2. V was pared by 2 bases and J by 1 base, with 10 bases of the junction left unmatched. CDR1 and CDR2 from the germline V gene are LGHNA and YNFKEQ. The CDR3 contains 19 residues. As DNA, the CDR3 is TGTGCCAGCAGCCAATTACGGACTAGCGGGGGGCGTCCTTCCTACGAGCAGTACTTC. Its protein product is CASSQLRTSGGRPSYEQYF.

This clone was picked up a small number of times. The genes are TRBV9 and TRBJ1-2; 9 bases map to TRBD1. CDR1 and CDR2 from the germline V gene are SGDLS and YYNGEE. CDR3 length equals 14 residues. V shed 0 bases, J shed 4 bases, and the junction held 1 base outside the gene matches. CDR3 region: CASSVEDRGYGYTF. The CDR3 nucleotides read TGTGCCAGCAGCGTAGAGGACAGGGGCTATGGCTACACCTTC.

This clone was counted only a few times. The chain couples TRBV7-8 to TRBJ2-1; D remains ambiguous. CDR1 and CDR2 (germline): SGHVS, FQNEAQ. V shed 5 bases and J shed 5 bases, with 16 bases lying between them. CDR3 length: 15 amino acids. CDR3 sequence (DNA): TGTGCCAGCAGCACCGAGGATATTCAAGACAATGAGCAGTTCTTC. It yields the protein CASSTEDIQDNEQFF.

The CDR3 DNA reads TGTGCCAGCAGCTCTCCTAGCGGGGGTGTGAAGACCCAGTACTTC. It encodes CASSSPSGGVKTQYF. V gene TRBV5-4 combines with J gene TRBJ2-5; 10 nucleotides match TRBD2. CDR3 length: 15 residues. Germline V CDR1 and CDR2: SGHNT, YYREEE (reference sequence). V lost 3 bases to trimming and J lost 6 bases; unmatched junction nucleotides: 8.

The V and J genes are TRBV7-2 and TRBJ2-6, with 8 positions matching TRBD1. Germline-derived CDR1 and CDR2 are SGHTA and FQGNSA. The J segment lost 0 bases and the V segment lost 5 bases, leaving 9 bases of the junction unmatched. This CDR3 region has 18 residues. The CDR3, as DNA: TGTGCCAGCAGCCCCCAACAGGGGGGTGACTCTGGGGCCAACGTCCTGACTTTC. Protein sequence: CASSPQQGGDSGANVLTF.